Listed here are 3 T cell receptor beta chains from one sample, sequenced in a study of cytomegalovirus exposure and HLA in healthy donors. PCR amplification relied on 60 Vbeta primers (plus 13 Jbeta primers). Repertoires were generated with immunoSEQ multiplex PCR, while TCRdb's copy carries only in-frame clones and drops some. The table includes about 140,000 clones, more than 60% detected once. The sample consisted of PBMCs. These receptors were collected from a female donor in good health and CMV-seronegative.

The chain joins TRBV19 to TRBJ1-2; D possibly corresponds to TRBD1 (5 bases). V was clipped by 3 bases and J by 1 base, with 12 bases between them. This CDR3 contains 15 residues. Germline CDR1 is LNHDA and CDR2 is SQIVND (reference sequence). CDR3 sequence: CASSIGYGGNYGYTF. For the CDR3, the DNA is TGTGCCAGTAGTATCGGGTACGGGGGTAACTATGGCTACACCTTC.

J is TRBJ2-2 and V is TRBV4-1; perhaps TRBD2 as D (5 bases). Trimming shortened V by 2 bases and J by 5 bases, and 15 bases separated the two germline ends. The CDR3 extends over 16 amino acids. Germline V gives CDR1 MGHRA, CDR2 YSYEKL. CDR3 residues: CASSQSPGRGTGELFF. CDR3 coding DNA: TGCGCCAGCAGCCAAAGTCCTGGGCGCGGGACCGGGGAGCTGTTTTTT.

This clone turned up a few times. The rearrangement joins TRBV10-3 to TRBJ1-1; 10 bases line up with TRBD1. There are 17 residues in the CDR3. Unmatched junction bases numbered 8, after V lost 4 bases and J lost 0 bases. Germline V gene sequence: CDR1 ENHRY, CDR2 SYGVKD. The DNA for the CDR3 is TGTGCCATCAGTGTCCGGGACAGGGGACCCATGAACACTGAAGCTTTCTTT. Its protein product is CAISVRDRGPMNTEAFF.